This T cell receptor beta chain emerged from a study of cytomegalovirus exposure and HLA in healthy donors. General observations from the study: Researchers catalogued roughly 170 TCR beta chains as cytomegalovirus-associated. Later analysis placed DRB1 highest and HLA-C lowest in TCR association rates, which differed by HLA locus. Reported findings show TCR beta sequences accurately forecast HLA-A and HLA-B alleles in most subjects. Most TCR sequences proved rare, with some public TCRs found in many donors.

The V and J ends lost 7 bases and 5 bases respectively, with 18 bases between them. In germline, CDR1 is MNHEY, CDR2 SVGAGI. This CDR3 region has 15 residues. The PCR had 60 Vbeta and 13 Jbeta primers. Profiling relied on immunoSEQ multiplex PCR, and the TCRdb table lists in-frame clones only, not all of them. The sample has tens of thousands of clones, more than 70% seen once; the top ten hold 4% to 5.5%. On this clone: Its antigen is not known.

This clonotype was obtained from a male donor in good health and CMV-seropositive. Sample: PBMCs. The chain joins TRBV6-5 to TRBJ1-3; possibly TRBD1 for D (5 bases). Written as DNA, the CDR3 is TGTGCCAGCACCGCCACCGGGGGGGTGCGAAACACCATATATTTT. Protein sequence: CASTATGGVRNTIYF.